The sequence of this T cell receptor beta chain was determined in a study of neurological immune-mediated disorders. General study results and limits: The study found the most TCR clonal expansion in HTLV-1-associated myelopathy and the least in multiple sclerosis, below healthy controls. None of the CDR3 amino acid sequences in expanded clones turned up in more than one subject, which points to private repertoires in all groups.

As for the cDNA, it was generated by 5'RACE with 10-nucleotide random UMIs. TCRdb called the 5' RACE reads again in MiXCR, with one record for every CDR3 protein. The sample consists of 46,000 or so distinct CDR3 sequences, about 9.4% of them appearing once. Libraries used 2 million unsorted PBMCs kept frozen in RNAlater. To note about this clonotype: Its antigen is unknown.

CDR3 length: 14 residues. V gave up 0 bases and J gave up 5 bases; unmatched junction bases: 4. Germline CDR1 reads LNHDA; CDR2 reads SQIVND (reference sequence). The TCR comes from a woman aged 40 to 49 with HTLV-1-associated myelopathy (HAM/TSP). This chain joins TRBV19 and TRBJ2-7; 7 bases agree with TRBD1. What was sequenced was PBMCs. The chain's CDR3 is CASSIEGQSHEQYF. As DNA, the CDR3 is TGTGCCAGTAGTATAGAGGGACAGTCCCACGAGCAGTACTTC.